Shown below are 14 T cell receptor beta chains from a single sample sequenced in a study of blood T cell repertoires in COVID-19. TCRdb's table, derived via immunoSEQ multiplex PCR, lists solely in-frame clones and lacks some. This sample yields about 130,000 clones, of which around 87% are seen a single time; around 3.6% belongs to the top ten. Sequenced material: peripheral blood. These receptors originate from a woman aged 60-75 years with acute or convalescent COVID-19.

CDR3 DNA sequence: TGTGCCAGCAGTTCGTCAGGGGCCTTGAGCTCTGGGGCCAACGTCCTGACTTTC. Amino acid sequence: CASSSSGALSSGANVLTF. This sequence joins TRBV27 and TRBJ2-6, with D possibly being TRBD1 (6 bases). The CDR3 sequence is 18 residues long. V was pared by 4 bases and J by 0 bases, with 16 bases between. Germline loops: CDR1 MNHEY, CDR2 SMNVEV (reference sequence).

V and J are TRBV12-3 or TRBV12-4 and TRBJ1-5; D unresolved. The V gene lost 3 bases and the J gene lost 4 bases, with 4 bases spanning the gap. The CDR3 extends over 12 amino acids. The CDR3 reads CASSFSNQPQHF. Written as DNA, the CDR3 is TGTGCCAGCAGTTTTTCTAATCAGCCCCAGCATTTT.

J is TRBJ1-6 and V is TRBV29-1; no clear D. The V and J ends lost 2 bases and 10 bases respectively, with 18 bases between them. This CDR3 has 15 residues. The germline V gene has CDR1 SQVTM and CDR2 ANQGSEA. The CDR3 DNA is TGCAGCGTTGAAAAGATACAACCGCCGGGGTCACCCCTCCACTTT. This encodes CSVEKIQPPGSPLHF.

This clone occurred a few times. This chain joins TRBV28 and TRBJ1-5; 7 bases align to TRBD1. With 10 bases clipped from V and 4 bases from J, the junction kept 4 bases outside the gene matches. CDR1 is MDHEN, CDR2 SYDVKM, per germline. This CDR3 spans 12 amino acids. This CDR3 is CATTQGNQPQHF. Written as DNA, the CDR3 is TGTGCCACCACACAGGGGAATCAGCCCCAGCATTTT.

The rearrangement links TRBV7-6 to TRBJ2-3; D gene unclear. CDR1 and CDR2 (germline): SGHVS, FNYEAQ. The CDR3 runs to 14 residues. V lost 5 bases to trimming and J lost 6 bases, with 15 bases between them. CDR3 sequence reads: CASSPIGVSDTQYF. The CDR3, as DNA: TGTGCCAGCAGCCCTATAGGAGTGAGCGATACGCAGTATTTT.

The chain uses TRBV6-4 and TRBJ1-4; maybe TRBD1 (5 bases). The CDR3 loop spans 13 amino acids. Germline CDR1 and CDR2: MRHNA and SNTAGT. Between the trimmed V and J ends, which lost 3 bases and 5 bases, there was a span of 7 bases. CDR3 nucleotides: TGTGCCAGCAGTGAGCAGGGAAATGAAAAACTGTTTTTT. This codes for CASSEQGNEKLFF.

The chain employs TRBV28 and TRBJ2-7, with D uncertain. The CDR3 consists of 11 residues. Trimming shortened V by 5 bases and J by 1 base, and 3 bases separated the two germline ends. Per germline, CDR1 MDHEN and CDR2 SYDVKM. The CDR3 sequence: CASSVSYEQYF. DNA for the CDR3: TGTGCCAGCAGTGTATCCTACGAGCAGTACTTC.

V and J are TRBV5-8 and TRBJ1-5; D not certain. The CDR3 is 12 residues long. Per the germline V gene, CDR1 is SGHTS and CDR2 is YDEGEE. V was trimmed by 6 bases and J by 8 bases, leaving 12 bases between them. CDR3 nucleotide sequence: TGTGCCAGCACTTCATCGGGAGAGCCCCAGCATTTT. It specifies CASTSSGEPQHF.

The CDR3 reads CASSRGGRNTEAFF. In DNA form, the CDR3 reads TGTGCCAGCTCACGAGGGGGACGGAACACTGAAGCTTTCTTT. V usage is TRBV18 and J usage is TRBJ1-1, with D perhaps TRBD1 (6 bases). V lost 4 bases, J lost 1 base, and 10 bases lay in between. In germline, CDR1 is KGHSH, CDR2 LQKENI. The CDR3 has 14 amino acids.

The chain has TRBV19 and TRBJ1-2, with D possibly being TRBD1 (5 bases). The V end lost 6 bases, the J end lost 2 bases, and 16 bases lay between the germline ends. CDR1 is LNHDA, CDR2 SQIVND, per germline (reference sequence). This CDR3 has 15 amino acids. The CDR3 DNA follows: TGTGCCAGTAGGGCGTCGGGACTCCCAAACTATGGCTACACCTTC. Residues: CASRASGLPNYGYTF.

V is TRBV5-6 and J is TRBJ1-2; 8 bases line up with TRBD1. Unmatched junction bases numbered 11, after V lost 5 bases and J lost 8 bases. The V gene's germline CDR1 is SGHDT and CDR2 YYEEEE. This CDR3 has 14 amino acids. The chain's CDR3 is CASSFLTGARGYTF. The CDR3 nucleotides read TGTGCCAGCAGTTTTTTGACAGGGGCGCGGGGCTACACCTTC.

To note about this clone: A read error may account for a junction end that differs from germline. The rearrangement joins TRBV7-9 to TRBJ1-1; 11 bases line up with TRBD1. The CDR3 length is 16 residues. The V gene's germline CDR1 is SEHNR and CDR2 FQNEAQ (reference sequence). The CDR3 bases are TGTGCCAGCAGCTCACCGGGACAGGGGGTGAAGACTGAAGCTTTCTTT. It is translated as CASSSPGQGVKTEAFF.

The chain uses TRBV7-8 and TRBJ2-6; the D gene is possibly TRBD1 (6 bases). Trimming shortened V by 5 bases and J by 4 bases, and 12 bases separated the two germline ends. Looked up from germline, CDR1 is SGHVS and CDR2 is FQNEAQ. This CDR3 has 15 amino acids. CDR3 bases: TGTGCCAGCAGCACCAGGGGTTCAGGGGCCAACGTCCTGACTTTC. Residues: CASSTRGSGANVLTF.

The CDR3 reads CASSAQGTNTEAFF. The DNA for the CDR3 is TGTGCCAGCAGCGCACAGGGTACGAACACTGAAGCTTTCTTT. The chain recombines TRBV9 with TRBJ1-1, with D possibly matching TRBD1 (6 bases). Deletions cut 3 bases from V and 1 base from J, with 10 bases between. CDR3 length: 14 residues. Germline V gene data show CDR1 as SGDLS and CDR2 as YYNGEE.